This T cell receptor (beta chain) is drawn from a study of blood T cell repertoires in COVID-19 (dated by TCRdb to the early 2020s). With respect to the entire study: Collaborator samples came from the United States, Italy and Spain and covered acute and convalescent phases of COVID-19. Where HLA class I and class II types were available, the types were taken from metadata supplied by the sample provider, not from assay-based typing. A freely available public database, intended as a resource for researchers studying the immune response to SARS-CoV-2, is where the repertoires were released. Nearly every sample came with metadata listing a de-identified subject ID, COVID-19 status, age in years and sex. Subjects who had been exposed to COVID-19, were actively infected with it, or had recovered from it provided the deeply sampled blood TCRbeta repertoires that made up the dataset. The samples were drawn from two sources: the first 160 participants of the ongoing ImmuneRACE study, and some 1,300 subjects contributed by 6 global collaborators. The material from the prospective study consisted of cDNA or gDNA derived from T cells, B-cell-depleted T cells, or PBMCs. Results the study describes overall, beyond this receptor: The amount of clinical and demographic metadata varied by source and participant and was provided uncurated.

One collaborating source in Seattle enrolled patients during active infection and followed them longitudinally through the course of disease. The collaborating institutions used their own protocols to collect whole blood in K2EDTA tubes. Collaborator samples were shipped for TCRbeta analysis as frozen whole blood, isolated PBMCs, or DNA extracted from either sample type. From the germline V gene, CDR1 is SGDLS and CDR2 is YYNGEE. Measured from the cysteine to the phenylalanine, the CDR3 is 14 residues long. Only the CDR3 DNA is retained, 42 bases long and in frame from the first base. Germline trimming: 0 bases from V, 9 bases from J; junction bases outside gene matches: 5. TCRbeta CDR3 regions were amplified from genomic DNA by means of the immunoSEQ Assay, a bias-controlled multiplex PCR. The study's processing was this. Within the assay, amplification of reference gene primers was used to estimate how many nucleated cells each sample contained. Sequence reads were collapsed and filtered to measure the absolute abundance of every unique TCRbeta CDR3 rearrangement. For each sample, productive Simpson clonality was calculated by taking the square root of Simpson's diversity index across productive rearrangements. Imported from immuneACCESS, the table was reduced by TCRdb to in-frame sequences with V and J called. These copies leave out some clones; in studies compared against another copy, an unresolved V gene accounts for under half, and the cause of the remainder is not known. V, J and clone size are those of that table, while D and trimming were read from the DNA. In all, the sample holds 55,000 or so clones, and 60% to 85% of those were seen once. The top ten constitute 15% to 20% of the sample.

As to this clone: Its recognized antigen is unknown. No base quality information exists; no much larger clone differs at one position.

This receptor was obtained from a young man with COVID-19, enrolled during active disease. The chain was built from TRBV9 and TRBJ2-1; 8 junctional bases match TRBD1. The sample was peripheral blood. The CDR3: CASSVVQGASEQFF. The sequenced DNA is TGTGCCAGCAGCGTAGTCCAGGGGGCGAGTGAGCAGTTCTTC.